A single sample is the source of the 9 T cell receptor beta chains below, sequenced in a study of cytomegalovirus exposure and HLA in healthy donors. Use of 60 Vbeta and 13 Jbeta primers characterized the PCR. The method was immunoSEQ multiplex PCR; TCRdb's version includes in-frame clones alone and lacks a portion of them. The table records 150,000 to 200,000 clones, roughly an eighth of them present only once. Specimen: PBMCs. All receptors come from a man aged 45 to 65 in good health and CMV-seropositive.

The table lists this clone with a few counts. The rearrangement uses TRBV7-3 and TRBJ2-3; 12 nucleotides agree with TRBD2. V was clipped by 5 bases and J by 4 bases; unmatched bases: 7. The CDR3 has 16 amino acids. CDR1 and CDR2 from the germline V gene are SGHTA and FQGTGA. The CDR3: CASSPSTSGGPDTQYF. In DNA form, the CDR3 reads TGTGCCAGCAGCCCGTCAACTAGCGGGGGGCCAGATACGCAGTATTTT.

The J gene is TRBJ1-4, the V gene TRBV6-5; 9 nucleotides align to TRBD1. Germline trimming cut 4 bases from V and 7 bases from J; bases unmatched to any gene: 7. In germline, CDR1 is MNHEY, CDR2 SVGAGI. The CDR3 spans 15 residues. In DNA form, the CDR3 reads TGTGCCAGCAGTTCCGAACAGGGGGCACGTGAAAAACTGTTTTTT. Its protein product is CASSSEQGAREKLFF.

This clone was detected only a few times. This chain uses TRBV9 with TRBJ2-1; 9 nucleotides match TRBD2. The J segment lost 7 bases and the V segment lost 2 bases, leaving 7 bases of the junction unmatched. The CDR3 length is 15 residues. Germline CDR1 and CDR2: SGDLS and YYNGEE. CDR3 in amino acids: CASSVGSGGWNEQFF. The CDR3 region has the DNA TGTGCCAGCAGCGTGGGGAGCGGGGGGTGGAATGAGCAGTTCTTC.

The chain links TRBV11-2 to TRBJ1-2; weak D call: TRBD1 (6 bases). The length of the CDR3 is 12 residues. The germline CDR1 and CDR2 sequences are SGHAT and FQNNGV. V was shortened by 5 bases and J by 13 bases, with 17 bases between the two germline ends. The CDR3 nucleotides are TGTGCCAGCAGCCCACAGGGCCTGGTAACCACCTTC. Translating it yields CASSPQGLVTTF.

J is TRBJ1-3 and V is TRBV6-6; 9 bases line up with TRBD1. The CDR3 consists of 14 residues. In germline, CDR1 is MNHNY, CDR2 SVGAGI (reference sequence). V was clipped by 10 bases and J by 3 bases; unmatched bases: 7. Written as DNA, the CDR3 is TGTGCCATCTCCTCGGGACAGGGTGGAAACACCATATATTTT. It encodes CAISSGQGGNTIYF.

The table lists this clone with a few counts. The chain carries TRBV7-2 and TRBJ2-3, with 7 bases matching TRBD2. The V gene's germline CDR1 is SGHTA and CDR2 FQGNSA. CDR3 length equals 14 residues. J gave up 4 bases and V 5 bases, and 6 bases lay outside the gene matches. The CDR3 sequence is CASSRGGGSDTQYF. In nucleotides, the CDR3 is TGTGCCAGCAGCCGCGGGGGAGGGTCAGATACGCAGTATTTT. The full variable domain, rest sourced from reference TRBV7-2 and TRBJ2-3, is GAGVSQSPSNKVTEKGKDVELRCDPISGHTALYWYRQSLGQGLEFLIYFQGNSAPDKSGLPSDRFSAERTGGSVSTLTIQRTQQEDSAVYLCASSRGGGSDTQYFGPGTRLTVL.

This chain connects TRBV11-3 to TRBJ2-7; the D gene is possibly TRBD1 (5 bases). This CDR3 is built from 15 residues. Deletions cut 5 bases from V and 1 base from J, with 15 bases between. Germline V gene lookup returns CDR1 SGHNT and CDR2 YENEEA. CDR3 loop: CASSAPGLVSYEQYF. As DNA, the CDR3 is TGTGCCAGCAGCGCCCCAGGGCTGGTTTCCTACGAGCAGTACTTC.

This clone was detected a few times. The rearrangement uses TRBV4-3 and TRBJ1-4; D uncertain. The CDR3 consists of 13 residues. Trimming removed 1 base from V and 8 bases from J, with 8 bases in between. Germline assignment: CDR1 LGHNA and CDR2 YSLEER. CDR3 DNA: TGCGCCAGCAGCCAAGGGACTTGGGAAAAACTGTTTTTT. The encoded protein is CASSQGTWEKLFF.

This clone was recorded a few times. Here the CDR3 reads CASASGAPAHTQYF. Written as DNA, the CDR3 is TGCGCCAGCGCTAGCGGGGCTCCCGCACATACGCAGTATTTT. The chain has TRBV5-1 and TRBJ2-3, with 9 bases that match TRBD2. This CDR3 has 14 residues. With 7 bases clipped from V and 7 bases from J, the junction kept 10 bases outside the gene matches. Germline V gene sequence: CDR1 SGHRS, CDR2 YFSETQ.